One and the same sample provided the 5 T cell receptor beta chains below, sequenced in a study of human T cells and chemical hapten exposure. TCRdb itself ran the RACE reads through MiXCR, one entry per CDR3 protein. The sample carries approximately 88,000 distinct CDR3 sequences, 10% to 15% recorded once. Time point meaning: patch test 3, about 24 weeks after DPC sensitization. Treatment: therapeutic diphenylcyclopropenone sensitization with weekly scalp DPC. This specimen consisted of whole blood, obtained in connection with sensitization to the hapten diphenylcyclopropenone (DPC). The source of these receptors is a woman aged 50 to 60 with alopecia areata. Some clones in this sample may be carry-over from other donors' samples.

The gene calls are TRBV7-2 and TRBJ2-3; 8 bases fit TRBD2. Germline trimming cut 9 bases from V and 0 bases from J; bases unmatched to any gene: 14. Germline CDR1 is SGHTA and CDR2 is FQGNSA. The CDR3 sequence is 17 residues long. CDR3 in amino acids: CASDAGGPEVSTDTQYF. In DNA form, the CDR3 reads TGTGCCAGTGACGCGGGAGGCCCGGAGGTTAGCACAGATACGCAGTATTTT.

V gene TRBV29-1 combines with J gene TRBJ1-1; no clear D. The germline V gene has CDR1 SQVTM and CDR2 ANQGSEA. Trimming removed 5 bases from V and 2 bases from J, with 12 bases in between. CDR3 length equals 13 residues. Here the CDR3 DNA reads TGCAGCGTTATGCACAGCCAAAACACTGAAGCTTTCTTT. It is translated as CSVMHSQNTEAFF.

Ten or more counts support this clonotype. The chain employs TRBV7-9 and TRBJ2-1; D tentatively reads TRBD1 or TRBD2 (5 bases each). This CDR3 comprises 14 residues. V lost 4 bases and J 8 bases, leaving 15 bases between the germline ends. CDR1 is SEHNR, CDR2 FQNEAQ, per germline (reference sequence). The CDR3 spells CASSSRGWGYEQFF. The CDR3 region has the DNA TGTGCCAGCAGCTCAAGAGGCTGGGGGTATGAGCAGTTCTTC.

The J gene is TRBJ2-5, the V gene TRBV6-2 or TRBV6-3, with D unresolved. Germline loops: CDR1 MNHEY, CDR2 SVGEGT. V lost 5 bases and J lost 13, with 17 bases in between. The CDR3 is 12 residues long. Here the CDR3 reads CASSPLPGPGYF. CDR3 in DNA: TGTGCCAGCAGTCCTCTGCCGGGCCCCGGGTACTTC.

In this sample, this clonotype turned up a few times. The rearrangement links TRBV7-6 to TRBJ1-4; 8 bases agree with TRBD1. The V gene end was trimmed by 0 bases and the J gene end by 8 bases; junction bases not matched to a gene: 5. This CDR3 is 15 amino acids long. CDR1 and CDR2 from the germline V gene are SGHVS and FNYEAQ. Here the CDR3 DNA reads TGTGCCAGCAGCTTAGCACAGGGGGAGGTCGAAAAACTGTTTTTT. This gives the protein CASSLAQGEVEKLFF.